Listed here is a single TCR beta chain. This sample stems from a study of blood T cell repertoires in COVID-19. Overall study: Sites across the United States, Italy and Spain contributed samples from acute and convalescent COVID-19.

The V gene's germline CDR1 is SGHDN and CDR2 FVKESK. The CDR3 has 15 residues. V was clipped by 1 base and J by 0 bases, with 9 bases between them. Clones were sequenced by immunoSEQ multiplex PCR, and TCRdb holds only the in-frame ones, with some missing. The sample records 470,000 or so clones, 70% to 90% being singletons. The sequence was collected from a woman under 30 with acute COVID-19. The chain links TRBV14 to TRBJ2-5; no clear D gene. The specimen sequenced was PBMCs or T cells enriched from blood (not recorded which). The CDR3 spells CASSQGQANQETQYF. CDR3 in DNA: TGTGCCAGCAGCCAAGGCCAGGCCAACCAAGAGACCCAGTACTTC.